This T cell receptor beta chain was captured in a study of response to subunit inactivated influenza vaccine. Study-level findings and limits: The study's authors posited that every seasonal influenza vaccination enlists few new T cells.

TCRdb called the RT-PCR reads again in MiXCR, with one record for every CDR3 protein. The sample records about 800,000 distinct CDR3 sequences, 21% being singletons. Points on this clonotype: Its matching antigen is unknown.

The trim removed 6 bases at V and 5 bases at J, leaving 4 bases unmatched. CDR3 length equals 12 residues. Germline V gene lookup returns CDR1 DFQATT and CDR2 SNEGSKA (reference sequence). The sequenced sample was PBMCs from blood, obtained roughly 5 days after vaccination. This TCR came from a man aged 45-65 years who received an inactivated influenza vaccine. J is TRBJ2-1 and V is TRBV20-1, with 7 positions matching TRBD2. Here the CDR3 DNA reads TGCAGTGCCAACCGGGGGGACAATGAGCAGTTCTTC. It specifies CSANRGDNEQFF.